Following are 25 T cell receptor beta chains from one sample sequenced in a study of blood T cell repertoires in COVID-19. TCRdb's copy holds only in-frame clones and misses some; the assay was immunoSEQ multiplex PCR. The sample contains some 80,000 clones, roughly four fifths of which appear only once. Sample: peripheral blood. Every receptor here comes from a man older than 75 with acute or convalescent COVID-19.

Points on this clone: Other nucleotide sequences in the sample specify the same CDR3. The chain uses TRBV27 and TRBJ1-5; TRBD1 agrees at 8 bases. Germline assignment: CDR1 MNHEY and CDR2 SMNVEV (reference sequence). The CDR3 covers 13 residues. V was pared by 5 bases and J by 6 bases, with 3 bases of the junction left unmatched. CDR3 coding DNA: TGTGCCAGCAGTCAGGGGGCAGGTCAGCCCCAGCATTTT. Amino acids: CASSQGAGQPQHF.

The V and J genes are TRBV18 and TRBJ1-2, with TRBD1 matching 8 bases. CDR3 length: 16 amino acids. Germline values: CDR1 KGHSH, CDR2 LQKENI. V gave up 2 bases and J gave up 4 bases; unmatched junction bases: 9. CDR3 nucleotide sequence: TGTGCCAGCTCACCAGCGGGACAGGCTGGTGTCTATGGCTACACCTTC. As protein: CASSPAGQAGVYGYTF.

The V call is TRBV11-2, the J call TRBJ1-2; no reliable D call. Germline V gene data show CDR1 as SGHAT and CDR2 as FQNNGV. V lost 1 base and J 2 bases, leaving 8 bases between the germline ends. The CDR3 covers 14 residues. The CDR3 DNA follows: TGTGCCAGCAGCTTAGGGCGGATAAACTATGGCTACACCTTC. This encodes CASSLGRINYGYTF. The whole variable domain, remainder taken from reference TRBV11-2 and TRBJ1-2, is EAGVAQSPRYKIIEKRQSVAFWCNPISGHATLYWYQQILGQGPKLLIQFQNNGVVDDSQLPKDRFSAERLKGVDSTLKIQPAKLEDSAVYLCASSLGRINYGYTFGSGTRLTVV.

The gene calls are TRBV6-4 and TRBJ1-6, with a possible D match to TRBD1 (6 bases). CDR1 MRHNA and CDR2 SNTAGT come from the germline V gene. V was cut by 4 bases and J by 8 bases, with 12 bases left in between. The length of the CDR3 is 14 residues. The CDR3 DNA sequence: TGTGCCAGCAGTGCGAGCAGGGGAGATTCACCCCTCCACTTT. Amino acids: CASSASRGDSPLHF.

J is TRBJ1-2 and V is TRBV4-1, with a tentative D call TRBD1 (6 bases). Germline V gene lookup returns CDR1 MGHRA and CDR2 YSYEKL. The CDR3 is 16 residues long. Trimming took off 0 bases at V and 4 bases at J, with 15 bases between the two ends. CDR3 sequence (DNA): TGCGCCAGCAGCCAAGATGTGGGGGCGAAGTTCTATGGCTACACCTTC. The encoded protein is CASSQDVGAKFYGYTF.

The rearrangement links TRBV18 to TRBJ2-2; 8 nucleotides line up with TRBD1. The CDR3 has 15 residues. Germline V gives CDR1 KGHSH, CDR2 LQKENI. The trim removed 3 bases at V and 4 bases at J, leaving 4 bases unmatched. CDR3: CASSPQGASTGELFF. The CDR3, as DNA: TGTGCCAGCTCACCCCAGGGGGCGAGCACCGGGGAGCTGTTTTTT.

The chain carries TRBV15 and TRBJ2-1; 8 bases fit TRBD1. The CDR3 extends over 15 amino acids. The ends lost 6 bases at V and 3 bases at J; junction bases unmatched: 7. Germline CDR1 is LNHNV and CDR2 is YYDKDF (reference sequence). The CDR3 DNA follows: TGTGCCACCAGTATTACACAGGGGGGCTACAATGAGCAGTTCTTC. Encoded protein: CATSITQGGYNEQFF.

The chain has TRBV30 and TRBJ1-1, with D maybe TRBD1 (5 bases). Germline values: CDR1 GTSNPN, CDR2 SVGIG (reference sequence). Trimming removed 2 bases at V and 7 bases at J, with 14 bases between. The CDR3 extends over 13 amino acids. DNA of the CDR3: TGTGCCTGGAGTTTGGGAAGGGGTCTTGAAGCTTTCTTT. This translates into CAWSLGRGLEAFF. Looking up the rest from reference TRBV30 and TRBJ1-1 gives the full variable domain: SQTIHQWPATLVQPVGSPLSLECTVEGTSNPNLYWYRQAAGRGLQLLFYSVGIGQISSEVPQNLSASRPQDRQFILSSKKLLLSDSGFYLCAWSLGRGLEAFFGQGTRLTVV.

The table lists this clone with a few counts. The rearrangement uses TRBV6-5 and TRBJ1-1; D is undetermined. V gave up 8 bases and J gave up 4 bases, with 17 bases separating them. The V gene's germline CDR1 is MNHEY and CDR2 SVGAGI. The CDR3 covers 14 residues. The CDR3 region has the DNA TGTGCCAGCTTCGAACGTCAAAGCATCACTGAAGCTTTCTTT. Translating gives CASFERQSITEAFF.

The chain uses TRBV5-1 and TRBJ2-2, with TRBD1 matching over 7 bases. J was trimmed by 1 base and V by 4 bases; bases with no gene match: 4. The CDR3 is 15 amino acids. Per germline, CDR1 SGHRS and CDR2 YFSETQ. Here the CDR3 DNA reads TGCGCCAGCAGCGGCAGGACAGGGAACACCGGGGAGCTGTTTTTT. This sequence encodes CASSGRTGNTGELFF.

The rearrangement links TRBV14 to TRBJ2-7; maybe TRBD1 (5 bases). The CDR3 sequence is 16 residues long. The V end lost 4 bases, the J end lost 4 bases, and 20 bases lay between the germline ends. Germline V gene sequence: CDR1 SGHDN, CDR2 FVKESK. This CDR3 is CASSLGGSQGQYEQYF. The CDR3 nucleotides are TGTGCCAGCAGCCTTGGTGGTAGCCAGGGCCAGTACGAGCAGTACTTC.

The gene calls are TRBV5-4 and TRBJ2-1, with D possibly TRBD2 on 7 matching bases. CDR3 length equals 15 residues. V lost 1 base to trimming and J lost 9 bases, with 17 bases between them. Germline-derived CDR1 and CDR2 are SGHNT and YYREEE (reference sequence). This CDR3 is CASSLSGGRIGEQFF. Here the CDR3 DNA reads TGTGCCAGCAGCTTGTCGGGGGGCAGGATTGGTGAGCAGTTCTTC. Complete variable domain (other parts from reference TRBV5-4 and TRBJ2-1): ETGVTQSPTHLIKTRGQQVTLRCSSQSGHNTVSWYQQALGQGPQFIFQYYREEENGRGNFPPRFSGLQFPNYSSELNVNALELDDSALYLCASSLSGGRIGEQFFGPGTRLTVL.

V gene TRBV7-8 combines with J gene TRBJ1-6, with a possible D match to TRBD1 (6 bases). With 0 bases removed from V and 3 bases from J, the gap between germline ends came to 15 bases. CDR3 size: 18 residues. Germline V lookup: CDR1 SGHVS, CDR2 FQNEAQ. The CDR3 loop is CASSLAGAAISYNSPLHF. Written as DNA, the CDR3 is TGTGCCAGCAGCTTAGCGGGGGCAGCTATTAGCTATAATTCACCCCTCCACTTT.

This rearrangement joins TRBV6-6 to TRBJ1-5; TRBD1 matches at 8 bases. The trim removed 6 bases at V and 3 bases at J, leaving 7 bases unmatched. CDR1 is MNHNY, CDR2 SVGAGI, per germline (reference sequence). The CDR3 is made up of 15 amino acids. The CDR3, as DNA: TGTGCCAGCAGCGAAGGACAGGGAAACAATCAGCCCCAGCATTTT. Its protein product is CASSEGQGNNQPQHF.

This chain links TRBV6-1 with TRBJ2-3; D remains unclear. The CDR3 spans 15 residues. Germline V gene lookup returns CDR1 MNHNS and CDR2 SASEGT. Trimming took off 3 bases at V and 4 bases at J, with 14 bases between the two ends. The CDR3 sequence is CASSDRLGGADTQYF. The CDR3 coding sequence is TGTGCCAGCAGTGACCGACTGGGTGGAGCAGATACGCAGTATTTT.

This clone occurred once. The rearrangement links TRBV6-6 to TRBJ1-2; no clear D. CDR1 is MNHNY and CDR2 is SVGAGI in the germline V gene (reference sequence). Trimming pared 10 bases from V and 1 base from J, leaving 13 bases between. The CDR3 has 13 residues. The CDR3 DNA reads as TGTGCCATAGCTTTGACGGATAACTATGGCTACACCTTC. Amino acid sequence: CAIALTDNYGYTF.

The chain employs TRBV9 and TRBJ1-2; a possible D gene is TRBD1 (6 bases). V lost 4 bases, J lost 4 bases, and 8 bases lay in between. This CDR3 contains 12 residues. Germline V gives CDR1 SGDLS, CDR2 YYNGEE. Here the CDR3 reads CASSPDSYGYTF. DNA of the CDR3: TGTGCCAGCAGCCCGGACAGCTATGGCTACACCTTC.

The chain is built from TRBV10-3 and TRBJ2-3; TRBD1 might be the D (6 bases). The CDR3 spans 17 residues. Germline CDR1 reads ENHRY; CDR2 reads SYGVKD. V was pared by 8 bases and J by 1 base, with 22 bases between. In DNA form, the CDR3 reads TGTGCCATCGGCGCCGGTTCCACAGGGAGACGCACAGATACGCAGTATTTT. This codes for CAIGAGSTGRRTDTQYF.

This sequence joins TRBV4-1 and TRBJ1-1, with 10 bases that match TRBD1. Germline loops: CDR1 MGHRA, CDR2 YSYEKL. The CDR3 has 14 residues. Losses at the gene ends were 3 bases for V and 6 bases for J; bases not matched to a gene: 4. This CDR3 is CASSQRDRGAEAFF. The CDR3 DNA is TGCGCCAGCAGCCAGCGGGACAGGGGTGCTGAAGCTTTCTTT.

This clone was detected a few times. The junction departs from the called germline gene at one end, perhaps through a read error. V is TRBV7-7 and J is TRBJ2-7; 13 positions match TRBD2. This CDR3 contains 14 residues. Germline V gives CDR1 SSHAT, CDR2 FNYEAQ (reference sequence). CDR3 coding DNA: TGTGCTAGCAGGGGGACTAGCGGGGCCTACGAGCAGTACTTC. The encoded protein is CASRGTSGAYEQYF.

This chain links TRBV10-1 with TRBJ2-1; 7 nucleotides agree with TRBD2. Germline loops: CDR1 WNHNN, CDR2 SYGVQD (reference sequence). The CDR3 covers 15 residues. V was clipped by 3 bases and J by 1 base; unmatched bases: 3. The CDR3 DNA sequence: TGCGCCAGCAGTGAAGGCGGGGGTTCCTACAATGAGCAGTTCTTC. Translating it yields CASSEGGGSYNEQFF.

The rearrangement links TRBV25-1 to TRBJ1-4; D unresolved. Between the trimmed V and J ends, which lost 4 bases and 8 bases, there was a span of 8 bases. This CDR3 is built from 12 residues. CDR1 MGHDK and CDR2 SYGVNS come from the germline V gene. The DNA of the CDR3 is TGTGCCAGCAGTGGAGTAGCCGAAAAACTGTTTTTT. The encoded protein is CASSGVAEKLFF.

The chain uses TRBV5-1 and TRBJ1-2; TRBD1 matches 7 bases. The V gene end was trimmed by 0 bases and the J gene end by 9 bases; junction bases not matched to a gene: 5. Germline V gene lookup returns CDR1 SGHRS and CDR2 YFSETQ. The CDR3 contains 13 residues. The CDR3 DNA reads TGCGCCAGCAGCTTGGGGGACAGTAGGAGCTACACCTTC. It is translated as CASSLGDSRSYTF. Supplemented by reference TRBV5-1 and TRBJ1-2, the full variable domain reads KAGVTQTPRYLIKTRGQQVTLSCSPISGHRSVSWYQQTPGQGLQFLFEYFSETQRNKGNFPGRFSGRQFSNSRSEMNVSTLELGDSALYLCASSLGDSRSYTFGSGTRLTVV.

The chain combines TRBV18 with TRBJ2-1; D is possibly TRBD1 (6 bases). The CDR3 loop spans 16 amino acids. Germline V lookup: CDR1 KGHSH, CDR2 LQKENI. Trimming cost V 3 bases and J 0 bases, with 12 bases left between them. The CDR3 reads CASSPGGGRSYNEQFF. The CDR3 nucleotides are TGTGCCAGCTCACCGGGTGGGGGCCGCTCCTACAATGAGCAGTTCTTC.

This chain joins TRBV28 and TRBJ2-1; TRBD2 aligns across 10 bases. The germline CDR1 and CDR2 sequences are MDHEN and SYDVKM. The V and J ends lost 5 bases and 0 bases, in that order; junction bases with no gene match: 7. The CDR3 is 17 residues long. The CDR3 is CASSTSSGGTSYNEQFF. CDR3 DNA sequence: TGTGCCAGCAGTACCAGTAGCGGGGGGACCTCCTACAATGAGCAGTTCTTC.